This is a list of T cell receptor beta chains from one sample in a study of cytomegalovirus exposure and HLA in healthy donors. Method: immunoSEQ multiplex PCR; TCRdb's copy keeps in-frame clones and lacks some. The table records around 130,000 clones, 82% of them present only once. The sequencing input was PBMCs. The receptors here all came from a boy under 10 years old in good health and CMV-seronegative. The CDR3 runs from the conserved cysteine through the conserved F or W. Fields, in order: D gene, J gene, V gene, CDR3 DNA, CDR3 protein. The D gene is left open where the match is weak.

>TRBD1|TRBJ1-2|TRBV10-2
TGCGCCAGCAGTAATCCGGGACAGGGGAACACCTTC
CASSNPGQGNTF
>-|TRBJ1-2|TRBV19
TGTGCCAGTAGTATCGGGGACTACAGGGAAGGAGGCTACACCTTC
CASSIGDYREGGYTF
>-|TRBJ1-5|TRBV7-2
TGTGCCAGCAGCTTAGAAACAGGGAGAAGTCAGCCCCAGCATTTT
CASSLETGRSQPQHF
>TRBD2|TRBJ2-7|TRBV4-1
TGCGCCAGCAGCCAAGCGTGGACTAGCGGGGCCCACGAGCAGTACTTC
CASSQAWTSGAHEQYF
>TRBD1|TRBJ1-1|TRBV27
TGTGCCAGCAGTAAAGGGACAGGGCGTTGGGGGAACACTGAAGCTTTCTTT
CASSKGTGRWGNTEAFF
>-|TRBJ2-7|TRBV6-1
TGTGCCAGTACAGAGAGCTCCTACGAGCAGTACTTC
CASTESSYEQYF
>-|TRBJ1-3|TRBV13
TGTGCCAGCAGCTTTAGGGGCTCTGGAAACACCATATATTTT
CASSFRGSGNTIYF
>TRBD2|TRBJ2-1|TRBV27
TGTGCCAGCAGTTTAATGTCGGGGGGGGCCTACCCCCCTCACCACAATGAGCAGTTCTTC
CASSLMSGGAYPPHHNEQFF
>TRBD1|TRBJ2-5|TRBV23-1
TGCGCCAGCAGTCAATCCCGGGACAGGGGGCCTGGACTGGGGGGGACCCAGTACTTC
CASSQSRDRGPGLGGTQYF
>TRBD1|TRBJ1-6|TRBV30
TGTGCCGGACTGGGGACAGACGATGGGTCCCTCCACTTT
CAGLGTDDGSLHF
>-|TRBJ2-2|TRBV9
TGTGCCAGCAGCGTAGGCGGCGGCGGCTCCACCGGGGAGCTGTTTTTT
CASSVGGGGSTGELFF
>TRBD1|TRBJ1-1|TRBV18
TGTGCCAGCTCACCACAGGAGACAGGGGGAACTGAAGCTTTCTTT
CASSPQETGGTEAFF
>-|TRBJ2-2|TRBV7-8
TGTGCCAGCAGCTTAGACCCGCGCGGCACCGGGGAGCTGTTTTTT
CASSLDPRGTGELFF
>TRBD2|TRBJ2-3|TRBV18
TGTGCCAGCTCACAAATAGCGGGAGTGGCAGATACGCAGTATTTT
CASSQIAGVADTQYF
>TRBD2|TRBJ2-1|TRBV7-3
TGTGCCAGCAGCTCCGGACTAGCGGGAGGGCCCGGCAATGAGCAGTTCTTC
CASSSGLAGGPGNEQFF